Here is one T cell receptor (beta chain) with its context. Antigen: not known. The data were taken from a study of OX40 agonist ivuxolimab in advanced cancers. Overall study context: Prior anti-PD-1, anti-PD-L1 or anti-CTLA-4 therapy did not bar entry, and 40% to 45% had some.

Generated by immunoSEQ multiplex PCR, the TCRdb table keeps only in-frame clones and is missing some. The data hold 65,000 to 85,000 clones, with around 93% observed a single time. Whole-study results and caveats: Researchers report that CD8+ T cells had, on average, more expanded clones than CD4+.

The CDR3 length is 13 residues. The V and J ends lost 1 base and 5 bases respectively, with 10 bases between them. CDR1 and CDR2 (germline): SGHRS, YFSETQ. V and J are TRBV5-1 and TRBJ2-7, with D possibly TRBD1 on 6 matching bases. The sequencing here drew on CD4+ or CD8+ T cells sorted from blood, taken in a trial of the OX40 agonist ivuxolimab. This sequence originates from an adult with an advanced solid tumor such as melanoma, head and neck, liver or kidney cancer. The CDR3 DNA is TGCGCCAGCAGCTTGACAGGGATCCACGAGCAGTACTTC. Translating gives CASSLTGIHEQYF.